This TCR beta chain was sequenced in a study of beta chain features in type 1 diabetes. As every portion of the isolated RNA was reverse transcribed, the sequencing read expressed TCRB transcripts. TCRdb's table, derived via immunoSEQ multiplex PCR, lists solely in-frame clones and lacks some. The sample includes roughly 250,000 clones, roughly two thirds of them seen just once. Germline values: CDR1 SQVTM, CDR2 ANQGSEA. Trimming removed 6 bases at V and 4 bases at J, with 9 bases between. The CDR3 has 11 amino acids. The clonotype comes from a man under 40 in good health. The V and J genes are TRBV29-1 and TRBJ1-1; TRBD1 is a possible D gene (5 bases). The sample comprised naive CD4+ T cells from blood. The CDR3 is CSVARGTEAFF. The CDR3 nucleotides read TGCAGCGTCGCGAGGGGCACTGAAGCTTTCTTT.